There are a few counts of the clone carrying this T cell receptor (beta chain). Germline V CDR1 and CDR2: LGHDT, YNNKEL (reference sequence). With 3 bases clipped from V and 6 bases from J, the junction kept 3 bases outside the gene matches. The CDR3 consists of 14 residues. The record originates from a study of blood T cell repertoires in COVID-19. Study overall: Samples taken during acute and convalescent COVID-19 were collected in the United States, Italy and Spain. From T cells, B-cell-depleted T cells, or PBMCs came the material, which was cDNA or gDNA.

How the authors handled the data: It was from reference gene primer amplification that nucleated cell counts were estimated. Profiling relied on immunoSEQ multiplex PCR, and the TCRdb table lists in-frame clones only, not all of them. V and J calls and clone size are as listed in that table; D and trimming were resolved from the DNA. The sample has approximately 140,000 clones, about four fifths seen once. V gene TRBV3-1 (or the pseudogene TRBV3-2) combines with J gene TRBJ1-4; the match to TRBD1 covers 8 bases. This clonotype was obtained from a woman of 80 years or more in a cohort sampled during active or convalescent COVID-19. The specimen sequenced was peripheral blood. In DNA, the CDR3 is TGTGCCAGCAGCCATACAGGGGGAGATGAAAAACTGTTTTTT. It translates to CASSHTGGDEKLFF.